Below are 3 T cell receptor beta chains sequenced from a single sample in a study of cytomegalovirus exposure and HLA in healthy donors. The PCR ran on 60 Vbeta and 13 Jbeta primers. The repertoire was sequenced with immunoSEQ multiplex PCR; TCRdb's copy has only in-frame clones and lacks some. Among under 85,000 clones listed, about two thirds were seen once. The sequenced sample was PBMCs. Every receptor here comes from a man aged 35-49 years in good health and CMV-seropositive.

The chain joins TRBV29-1 to TRBJ2-7; 7 positions match TRBD1. After removal of 1 base from V and 6 bases from J, the junction contained 3 bases not matched to a gene. The CDR3 sequence is 12 residues long. Germline values: CDR1 SQVTM, CDR2 ANQGSEA. CDR3 amino acids: CSVEVTGVEQYF. The CDR3 region has the DNA TGCAGCGTTGAAGTAACAGGGGTCGAGCAGTACTTC.

J is TRBJ2-7 and V is TRBV6-1; TRBD1 aligns across 10 bases. The germline CDR1 and CDR2 sequences are MNHNS and SASEGT. The CDR3 spans 14 residues. The V gene end was trimmed by 8 bases and the J gene end by 6 bases; junction bases not matched to a gene: 10. CDR3 sequence reads: CASLQTGGAGEQYF. The CDR3 bases are TGTGCCAGCCTACAGACAGGGGGCGCGGGCGAGCAGTACTTC.

This CDR3 reads CASSLVAGVPYEQYF. DNA for the CDR3: TGTGCCAGCAGCTTAGTAGCGGGGGTACCCTACGAGCAGTACTTC. This chain joins TRBV7-2 and TRBJ2-7, with TRBD2 matching 9 bases. This CDR3 has 15 amino acids. V was pared by 1 base and J by 2 bases, with 3 bases of the junction left unmatched. CDR1 and CDR2 (germline): SGHTA, FQGNSA.